This TCR beta chain was sequenced for a study of T cell repertoires in cytomegalovirus infection. Study context: Selection of CMV epitopes for the study included recently identified HLA-C-restricted and well-studied HLA-B-restricted ones. The public TCR beta signatures pointed to both CMV infection and matching HLA type. Study results and limitations: Cumulative frequency (of public TCR beta family members) identified carriers of CMV plus the relevant HLA. Across the ex vivo response, the dominant clonotypes were HLA-C-restricted CMV-specific TCR beta clonotypes.

V trimming: 7 bases; J trimming: 2 bases; junction bases outside the gene matches: 8. Per germline, CDR1 MNHEY and CDR2 SVGEGT. CDR3 length equals 16 residues. In TCRdb, the reads were re-called with MiXCR into one record per CDR3 protein. The table lists approximately 270,000 distinct CDR3 sequences, about 20% of them singletons. This clonotype was detected a few times. The antigen is unknown. Here the sequenced sample was cultured PBMCs, taken from culture after CMV antigen stimulation. The chain joins TRBV6-2 or TRBV6-3 to TRBJ2-7, with 13 bases lining up with TRBD2. The receptor's source is a human donor in good health (CMV status not recorded). Some clones in this sample may be carry-over from other donors' samples. The DNA for the CDR3 is TGTGCCAGCAAATACTCGGGACTAGCGGGGACCTACGAGCAGTACTTC. Encoded protein: CASKYSGLAGTYEQYF.